Following are 5 T cell receptor beta chains from one sample sequenced in a study of T-cell memory formation after mild COVID-19. Each CDR3 protein gets one entry after TCRdb re-called the 5' RACE reads with MiXCR. The sample records about 13,000 distinct CDR3 sequences, 16% being singletons. What was sequenced was PBMCs or a T cell subset sorted from them (not recorded which). The source of these receptors is a man between 18 and 35 years old who had mild COVID-19 (a few samples of this study predate the infection). Cell type and time point are not known.

This clonotype was found many times. The CDR3 region has the DNA TGTGCCAGCAGCATTTTTAGGAACACTGAAGCTTTCTTT. As protein: CASSIFRNTEAFF. The chain carries TRBV12-3 or TRBV12-4 and TRBJ1-1, with D hard to call. The CDR3 is 13 residues long. The V end was cut by 6 bases, the J end by 1 base, with 9 bases between.

This clonotype was detected a few times. V and J are TRBV6-5 and TRBJ1-6; 9 bases match TRBD1. Germline assignment: CDR1 MNHEY and CDR2 SVGAGI. The length of the CDR3 is 17 residues. Trimming removed 6 bases from V and 2 bases from J; junction bases left unmatched: 8. The CDR3 here is CASRNRQGETYNSPLHF. CDR3 nucleotide sequence: TGTGCCAGCAGGAACCGACAGGGGGAGACCTATAATTCACCCCTCCACTTT.

This clonotype showed up many times. V and J are TRBV5-1 and TRBJ2-5, with 7 bases identical to TRBD1. From germline, CDR1 is SGHRS and CDR2 YFSETQ. V dropped 5 bases and J dropped 3; count of bases not matched to a gene: 7. The CDR3 is made up of 14 amino acids. In nucleotides, the CDR3 is TGCGCCAGCAGTTCCAGCGACAGGGAAGAGACCCAGTACTTC. This encodes CASSSSDREETQYF.

This clonotype has at least ten counts. The V and J genes are TRBV30 and TRBJ2-1; the match to TRBD1 covers 9 bases. V shed 7 bases and J 6 bases; nucleotides not matched to a gene: 1. Germline CDR1 GTSNPN, CDR2 SVGIG (reference sequence). This CDR3 has 11 residues. In DNA, the CDR3 is TGTGCCTCGACAGGGGGCAATGAGCAGTTCTTC. Amino acids: CASTGGNEQFF. The full variable domain, rest sourced from reference TRBV30 and TRBJ2-1, is SQTIHQWPATLVQPVGSPLSLECTVEGTSNPNLYWYRQAAGRGLQLLFYSVGIGQISSEVPQNLSASRPQDRQFILSSKKLLLSDSGFYLCASTGGNEQFFGPGTRLTVL.

A few counts support this clonotype. The chain combines TRBV7-8 with TRBJ2-5, with a tentative D call TRBD2 (5 bases). The CDR3 covers 15 residues. Germline assignment: CDR1 SGHVS and CDR2 FQNEAQ. The V gene lost 3 bases and the J gene lost 3 bases, with 14 bases spanning the gap. The CDR3 coding sequence is TGTGCCAGCAGCTTCGGTCCTCTGCGGGAAGAGACCCAGTACTTC. It encodes CASSFGPLREETQYF. The full variable domain, with the rest looked up from reference TRBV7-8 and TRBJ2-5, is GAGVSQSPRYKVAKRGQDVALRCDPISGHVSLFWYQQALGQGPEFLTYFQNEAQLDKSGLPSDRFFAERPEGSVSTLKIQRTQQEDSAVYLCASSFGPLREETQYFGPGTRLLVL.